One T cell receptor (beta chain) is described in this entry. Germline V gene lookup returns CDR1 MNHNY and CDR2 SVGAGI (reference sequence). The V end was cut by 7 bases, the J end by 4 bases, with 16 bases between. The CDR3 runs 14 residues. This sample stems from a study of CD8 T cells in Susac syndrome. An amount of RNA that ranged from roughly 0.45 to 1 ug was reverse transcribed with random hexamers. In TCRdb, the immunoSEQ multiplex PCR reads were re-called with MiXCR into one record per CDR3 protein. The sample has about 400,000 distinct CDR3 sequences; more than 70% are singletons. The genes are TRBV6-6 and TRBJ1-1; tentatively, D is TRBD1 (6 bases). The clonotype comes from a human donor with multiple sclerosis. The sequencing input was CD8+ T cells from PBMCs. This CDR3 reads CASTPGGQGTEAFF. DNA of the CDR3: TGTGCCAGCACTCCTGGGGGGCAAGGCACTGAAGCTTTCTTT.